The clone carrying this T cell receptor (beta chain) occurred a few times. Its antigen is undetermined. Via MiXCR, TCRdb re-called the PCR reads, giving one row per CDR3 protein. The table has hundreds of thousands of distinct CDR3 sequences, around 25% seen once. Germline V CDR1 and CDR2: LNHDA, SQIVND (reference sequence). The CDR3 covers 13 residues. Germline trimming cut 5 bases from V and 7 bases from J; bases unmatched to any gene: 4. This record belongs to a study of molecular identifiers for immune sequencing clone quantification. Study as a whole: Replicates partitioned RNA from about 20,000 or 100,000 naive CD8 cells into five parts, sequencing four.

General study points: Spiked-in Jurkat TCR RNA corresponding to one cell was reported as detectable against more than 950,000 naive cells. Effector cells had over 98% of their molecules in clones above 20 RNA copies, while naive cells had under 1%. Same-barcode identical TCR molecules could make highly expanded clones look smaller than they are.

The clonotype was recovered from a human donor in good health. Some libraries in this study had Jurkat cell RNA spiked in. The chain recombines TRBV19 with TRBJ2-1; 8 bases map to TRBD1. Sequenced input: naive CD8+ T cells from blood, with Jurkat cell RNA spiked in. Subset described: FACS-sorted CD8+CD4-CCR7+CD45RA+ naive T cells. The DNA of the CDR3 is TGTGCCAGTAGTCGACAGGGGATTAATGAGCAGTTCTTC. Residues: CASSRQGINEQFF.